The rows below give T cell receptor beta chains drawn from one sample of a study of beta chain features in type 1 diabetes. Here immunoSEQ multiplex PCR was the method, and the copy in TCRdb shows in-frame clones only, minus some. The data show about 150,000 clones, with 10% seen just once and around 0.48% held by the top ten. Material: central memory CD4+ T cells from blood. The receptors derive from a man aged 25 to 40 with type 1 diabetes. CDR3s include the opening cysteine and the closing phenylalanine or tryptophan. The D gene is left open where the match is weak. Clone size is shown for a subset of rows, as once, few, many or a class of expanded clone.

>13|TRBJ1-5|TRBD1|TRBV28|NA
TGTGCCAGCAGCCGACAGGGGGCAGGGCCCCAGCATTTT
CASSRQGAGPQHF
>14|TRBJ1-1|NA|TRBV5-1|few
TGCGCCAGCAGCTTGAACAGGGCAGGCACTGAAGCTTTCTTT
CASSLNRAGTEAFF
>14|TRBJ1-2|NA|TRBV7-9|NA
TGTGCCAGCAGCCTACAGGCATCCGGCTATGGCTACACCTTC
CASSLQASGYGYTF
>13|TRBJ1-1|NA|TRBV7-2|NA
TGTGCCAGCAGCATCAGCGAGTACACTGAAGCTTTCTTT
CASSISEYTEAFF
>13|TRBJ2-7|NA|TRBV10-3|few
TGTGCCATCAGTTTGGACATTTTGGGGGAGCAGTACTTC
CAISLDILGEQYF
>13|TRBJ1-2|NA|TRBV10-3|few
TGTGCCATCCAGCACACGGGGGGTTATGGCTACACCTTC
CAIQHTGGYGYTF
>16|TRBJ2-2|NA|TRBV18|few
TGTGCCAGCTCACTATCCTGGACAGCGAACACCGGGGAGCTGTTTTTT
CASSLSWTANTGELFF
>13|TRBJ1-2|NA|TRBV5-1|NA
TGCGCCAGCAGCTTGGCGGACTCCTATGGCTACACCTTC
CASSLADSYGYTF
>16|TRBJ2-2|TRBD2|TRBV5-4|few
TGTGCCAGCAGCCAACGGACTAGCGGTAACACCGGGGAGCTGTTTTTT
CASSQRTSGNTGELFF
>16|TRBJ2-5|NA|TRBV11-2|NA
TGTGCCAGCAGCTTAGGAGCGGACCCCTCCCAAGAGACCCAGTACTTC
CASSLGADPSQETQYF
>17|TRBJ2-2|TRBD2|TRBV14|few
TGTGCCAGCAGCCCTCCGGGACTAGCGGGAGAGGCCGGGGAGCTGTTTTTT
CASSPPGLAGEAGELFF
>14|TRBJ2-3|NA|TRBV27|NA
TGTGCCAGCAAAATTCGGAGGAGCACAGATACGCAGTATTTT
CASKIRRSTDTQYF
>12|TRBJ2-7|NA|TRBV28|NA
TGTGCCAGCAGTTTAGCCGCGAAGGAGCAGTACTTC
CASSLAAKEQYF
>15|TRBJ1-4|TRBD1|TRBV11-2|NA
TGTGCCAGCAGACGAAACAGGGGCACTAATGAAAAACTGTTTTTT
CASRRNRGTNEKLFF
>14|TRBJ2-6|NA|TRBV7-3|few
TGTGCCAGCAGCTTAACGCGTGGGGCCAACGTCCTGACTTTC
CASSLTRGANVLTF
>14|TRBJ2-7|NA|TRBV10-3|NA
TGTGCCATCAGCGGGCGGGACCGGGGATACGAGCAGTACTTC
CAISGRDRGYEQYF
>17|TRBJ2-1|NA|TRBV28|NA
TGTGCCAGCAGTTTCTCTGGCGGTTCGACCGCTGTAAATGAGCAGTTCTTC
CASSFSGGSTAVNEQFF
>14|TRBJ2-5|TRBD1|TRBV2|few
TGTGCCAGCGCCACTCGACAGGGCCAAGAGACCCAGTACTTC
CASATRQGQETQYF
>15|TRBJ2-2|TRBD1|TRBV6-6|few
TGTGCCAGCAGTTTCGGGACAGGGGGAACCGGGGAGCTGTTTTTT
CASSFGTGGTGELFF
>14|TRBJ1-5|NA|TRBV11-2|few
TGTGCCAGCAGCTCGCAGGGTGGTAGACAGCCCCAGCATTTT
CASSSQGGRQPQHF
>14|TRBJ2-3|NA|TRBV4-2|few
TGTGCCAGCAGCCAAGCAGCGGCCACAGATACGCAGTATTTT
CASSQAAATDTQYF
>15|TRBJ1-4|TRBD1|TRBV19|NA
TGTGCCAGTAGTGGATCCGGGACAGCTCGCGAAAAACTGTTTTTT
CASSGSGTAREKLFF
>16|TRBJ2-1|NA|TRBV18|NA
TGTGCCAGCTCACCCCTCGGGTTCGGTGAAGACGTCGAGCAGTTCTTC
CASSPLGFGEDVEQFF
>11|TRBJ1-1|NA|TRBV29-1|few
TGCAGCGTTGATTCAAGCGGGGAAGCTTTCTTT
CSVDSSGEAFF
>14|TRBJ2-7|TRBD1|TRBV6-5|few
TGTGCCAGCAGTTACGGGACAGGGACCTACGAGCAGTACTTC
CASSYGTGTYEQYF
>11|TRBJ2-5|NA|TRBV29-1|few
TGCAGCGTTGAAGATCCGGGGACTCAGTACTTC
CSVEDPGTQYF
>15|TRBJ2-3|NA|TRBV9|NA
TGTGCCAGCAGCGGGCGGGGCGGAAACACAGATACGCAGTATTTT
CASSGRGGNTDTQYF
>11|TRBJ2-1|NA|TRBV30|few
TGTGCCTGGGACAAAGGAAATGAGCAGTTCTTC
CAWDKGNEQFF
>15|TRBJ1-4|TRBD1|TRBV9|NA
TGTGCCAGCAGCCCCAGGGGGGCAACTAATGAAAAACTGTTTTTT
CASSPRGATNEKLFF
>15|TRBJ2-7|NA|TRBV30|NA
TGTGCCTGGAGTGTAGCCTGGGGGGGCGCCTACGAGCAGTACTTC
CAWSVAWGGAYEQYF
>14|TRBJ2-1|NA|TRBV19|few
TGTGCCAGTAGTACCCTAGCCCGCTACAATGAGCAGTTCTTC
CASSTLARYNEQFF
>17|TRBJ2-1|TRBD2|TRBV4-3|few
TGCGCCAGCAGCCAAGAGGGCGGACTAGCGGGTTACAATGAGCAGTTCTTC
CASSQEGGLAGYNEQFF
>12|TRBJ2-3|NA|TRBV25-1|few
TGTGCCAGCAGTGTCAGCGCAGATACGCAGTATTTT
CASSVSADTQYF
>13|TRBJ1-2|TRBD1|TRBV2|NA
TGTGCCAGCAGTGTGCAGGGGGGCTATGGCTACACCTTC
CASSVQGGYGYTF
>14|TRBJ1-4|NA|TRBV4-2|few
TGTGCCAGCGGCGACAGTCTTACTAATGAAAAACTGTTTTTT
CASGDSLTNEKLFF
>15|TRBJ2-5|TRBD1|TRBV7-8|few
TGTGCCAGCAGCTTAGTTTCCAGGGGGACGGGGACCCAGTACTTC
CASSLVSRGTGTQYF
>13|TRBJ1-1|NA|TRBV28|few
TGTGCCAGCAGGTTTGGGGGCGTCGATAGAGCTTTCTTT
CASRFGGVDRAFF
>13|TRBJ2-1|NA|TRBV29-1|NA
TGCAGCGTCCAAGCGGTTACCTACAATGAGCAGTTCTTC
CSVQAVTYNEQFF
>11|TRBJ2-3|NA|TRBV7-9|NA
TGTGCCAGCAGCCTGAGGGATACGCAGTATTTT
CASSLRDTQYF
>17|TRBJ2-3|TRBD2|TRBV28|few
TGTGCCAGCAGTTTAGGCTTTAGCGGGAGGCTCACAGATACGCAGTATTTT
CASSLGFSGRLTDTQYF
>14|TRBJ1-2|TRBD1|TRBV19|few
TGTGCCAGTAGTGGACAGGACAGATCGTATGGCTACACCTTC
CASSGQDRSYGYTF
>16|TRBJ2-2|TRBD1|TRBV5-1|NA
TGCGCCAGCAGCGCGGGGACAGGGCAGAACACCGGGGAGCTGTTTTTT
CASSAGTGQNTGELFF
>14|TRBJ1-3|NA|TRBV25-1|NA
TGTGCCAGCAGTGAACAAGGGGTTGGAAACACCATATATTTT
CASSEQGVGNTIYF
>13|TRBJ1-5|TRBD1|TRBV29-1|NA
TGCAGCGCTGGACAGGGGTTTAATCAGCCCCAGCATTTT
CSAGQGFNQPQHF
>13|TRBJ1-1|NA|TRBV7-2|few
TGTGCCAGCAGCTTAGAGTATGAGGCTGAAGCTTTCTTT
CASSLEYEAEAFF
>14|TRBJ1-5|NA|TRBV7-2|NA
TGTGCCAGCAGCTTACAGGGTGGCAATCAGCCCCAGCATTTT
CASSLQGGNQPQHF
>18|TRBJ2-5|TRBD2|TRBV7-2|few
TGTGCCAGCAGCTTCCCCGTTGGAGCGGGAGCAGTGCAAGAGACCCAGTACTTC
CASSFPVGAGAVQETQYF